The 6 T cell receptor beta chains given below trace back to one sample, sequenced in a study of technical replicates of blood from a few donors. Clones were read by immunoSEQ multiplex PCR, and TCRdb kept only the in-frame ones, dropping some. The profile shows 68,000 or so clones, under 98% of them singletons. The specimen was T cells isolated from PBMCs. The receptors here all came from a human donor in good health.

Here the CDR3 DNA reads TGTGCCAGCAATCCTCGGGGGAATTTGAACACTGAAGCTTTCTTT. Translated: CASNPRGNLNTEAFF. The chain combines TRBV6-6 with TRBJ1-1, with D perhaps TRBD1 (5 bases). Germline-derived CDR1 and CDR2 are MNHNY and SVGAGI (reference sequence). CDR3 length: 15 residues. Trimming took 7 bases from V and 0 from J, leaving 15 bases between them.

V and J are TRBV28 and TRBJ1-2; D perhaps matches TRBD1 (6 bases). Germline loops: CDR1 MDHEN, CDR2 SYDVKM. The CDR3 sequence is 15 residues long. Trimming removed 3 bases at V and 6 bases at J, with 17 bases between. CDR3 residues: CASSLEPLQGHGYTF. As DNA, the CDR3 is TGTGCCAGCAGTTTGGAGCCACTACAGGGACATGGCTACACCTTC.

In this sample, this clone turned up a few times. The chain combines TRBV4-1 with TRBJ2-5, with no clear D. Per the germline V gene, CDR1 is MGHRA and CDR2 is YSYEKL. This CDR3 has 14 residues. Trimming stripped 1 base from V and 2 bases from J, with 8 bases between. The CDR3 bases are TGCGCCAGCAGCCAAGTGGCCAGTCAAGAGACCCAGTACTTC. Translating it yields CASSQVASQETQYF.

The genes are TRBV10-3 and TRBJ1-5; 9 nucleotides match TRBD1. The J segment lost 14 bases and the V segment lost 4 bases, leaving 12 bases of the junction unmatched. The germline V gene has CDR1 ENHRY and CDR2 SYGVKD. The CDR3 length is 14 residues. The CDR3 bases are TGTGCCATCAGTGCGGGGACAGGGTTAGGAGGCGAGCATTTT. Translation: CAISAGTGLGGEHF.

This chain uses TRBV30 with TRBJ2-3; D gene unclear. V shed 5 bases and J shed 3 bases, with 6 bases lying between them. This CDR3 comprises 11 residues. In germline, CDR1 is GTSNPN, CDR2 SVGIG (reference sequence). The CDR3 nucleotides read TGTGCCTGGTTTGAGACAGATACGCAGTATTTT. Translating it yields CAWFETDTQYF.

The rearrangement uses TRBV5-4 and TRBJ1-1, with D maybe TRBD1 (6 bases). Germline loops: CDR1 SGHNT, CDR2 YYREEE (reference sequence). This CDR3 is built from 14 residues. Trimming took 4 bases from V and 6 from J, leaving 16 bases between them. The CDR3 here is CASSTYKGDPEAFF. The CDR3 DNA follows: TGTGCCAGCAGCACGTATAAGGGGGACCCTGAAGCTTTCTTT. The variable domain in full, completed from reference TRBV5-4 and TRBJ1-1, reads ETGVTQSPTHLIKTRGQQVTLRCSSQSGHNTVSWYQQALGQGPQFIFQYYREEENGRGNFPPRFSGLQFPNYSSELNVNALELDDSALYLCASSTYKGDPEAFFGQGTRLTVV.